Described below is a single T cell receptor beta chain sequence and its context. As yet, its antigen is unknown. TCRdb used MiXCR to reprocess the RT-PCR reads, holding one entry per CDR3 protein. The sample includes roughly 500,000 distinct CDR3 sequences, approximately 24% of them seen just once. V gave up 1 base and J gave up 0 bases, with 10 bases separating them. The length of the CDR3 is 16 residues. Per the germline V gene, CDR1 is LNHNV and CDR2 is YYDKDF (reference sequence). This entry belongs to a study of response to subunit inactivated influenza vaccine. Study-wide points: Researchers suggested that each seasonal influenza vaccination recruits few new T cells.

This clonotype was sampled from a man aged 50-60 years who received an inactivated influenza vaccine. The specimen comprised CD4+ T cells sorted from PBMCs, sampled approximately 5 days after vaccination. This rearrangement joins TRBV15 to TRBJ2-1; D uncertain. The CDR3 DNA sequence: TGTGCCACCAGCAGAGCGATCACGAGCTCCTACAATGAGCAGTTCTTC. It translates to CATSRAITSSYNEQFF.